These 26 T cell receptor beta chains were sequenced from one sample in a study of post-analysis software for immune sequencing data. Study-level points and caveats: Relative to controls, patients had 4 or 5 TRBV segments at higher frequency, with TRBV5-6, TRBV5-1 and TRBV20-1 among these.

These receptors lack a known antigen. TCR beta libraries were prepared from cDNA with unique molecular identifiers. TCRdb re-called the PCR reads with MiXCR, one entry per CDR3 protein. The repertoire holds almost 700,000 distinct CDR3 sequences, with roughly three fifths as singletons. Material for sequencing was blood. The receptors derive from a girl aged 2 to 10 with multiple sclerosis.

The CDR3 DNA reads as TGCGCCAGCAGCCTAGAGGGACTAGCGGCGGGTGAGCAGTTCTTC. This translates into CASSLEGLAAGEQFF. The chain couples TRBV5-1 to TRBJ2-1; the match to TRBD2 covers 11 bases. The V segment lost 4 bases and the J segment 9 bases; nucleotides outside the gene matches: 9. Germline CDR1 SGHRS, CDR2 YFSETQ. This CDR3 has 15 residues.

V is TRBV7-3 and J is TRBJ2-1; D possibly corresponds to TRBD2 (7 bases). V dropped 8 bases and J dropped 3 bases, with 17 bases sitting between them. In germline, CDR1 is SGHTA, CDR2 FQGTGA. The CDR3 extends over 15 amino acids. CDR3: CASGEGGQSYNEQFF. The CDR3 DNA is TGTGCCAGCGGGGAGGGGGGGCAAAGCTACAATGAGCAGTTCTTC. The full variable domain, rest sourced from reference TRBV7-3 and TRBJ2-1, is GAGVSQTPSNKVTEKGKYVELRCDPISGHTALYWYRQSLGQGPEFLIYFQGTGAADDSGLPNDRFFAVRPEGSVSTLKIQRTERGDSAVYLCASGEGGQSYNEQFFGPGTRLTVL.

The rearrangement uses TRBV4-2 and TRBJ2-2; D possibly corresponds to TRBD2 (5 bases). The CDR3 covers 15 residues. The germline V and J ends were trimmed by 0 bases and 7 bases, with 12 bases remaining between them. Germline V gene data show CDR1 as LGHNA and CDR2 as YNFKEQ. CDR3 sequence reads: CASSQDRGVDGELFF. The CDR3 DNA sequence: TGTGCCAGCAGCCAAGATCGGGGAGTAGACGGGGAGCTGTTTTTT.

This clonotype has just a few counts. The chain recombines TRBV5-5 with TRBJ2-5, with TRBD2 as a possible D gene (5 bases). Per germline, CDR1 SGHKS and CDR2 YYEKEE (reference sequence). V shed 0 bases and J shed 5 bases, with 14 bases lying between them. This CDR3 is built from 15 residues. The CDR3 region is CASSLEDSGGETQYF. In DNA form, the CDR3 reads TGTGCCAGCAGCTTGGAGGACTCAGGCGGGGAGACCCAGTACTTC.

The chain joins TRBV5-5 to TRBJ2-4; TRBD2 matches at 7 bases. The DNA matches TRBJ2-5 better at its end, which makes the J call doubtful. In germline, CDR1 is SGHKS, CDR2 YYEKEE (reference sequence). The CDR3 is 15 amino acids. Here the CDR3 reads CASSTGTTTQETQYF. Here the CDR3 DNA reads TGTGCCAGCAGTACCGGGACTACAACCCAAGAGACCCAGTACTTC.

The chain joins TRBV12-3 or TRBV12-4 to TRBJ1-2, with TRBD1 matching 10 bases. J was trimmed by 4 bases and V by 3 bases; bases with no gene match: 2. The CDR3 runs 14 residues. CDR3 nucleotides: TGTGCCAGCAGTTTGGGGACAGGGGTCTATGGCTACACCTTC. Translation gives CASSLGTGVYGYTF.

The V gene is TRBV3-1, the J gene TRBJ1-1, with no clear D. Per germline, CDR1 LGHDT and CDR2 YNNKEL (reference sequence). The CDR3 extends over 15 amino acids. Trimming took 1 base from V and 0 from J, leaving 9 bases between them. CDR3 sequence reads: CASSQGLLMNTEAFF. The CDR3, as DNA: TGTGCCAGCAGCCAAGGACTTCTCATGAACACTGAAGCTTTCTTT.

This clonotype was seen only a few times. The chain joins TRBV29-1 to TRBJ1-2; D is unclear. The V and J ends lost 3 bases and 0 bases respectively, with 5 bases between them. The CDR3 sequence is 12 residues long. Germline V gene sequence: CDR1 SQVTM, CDR2 ANQGSEA. The CDR3 DNA follows: TGCAGCGTTGAGGAGCCTAACTATGGCTACACCTTC. This translates into CSVEEPNYGYTF. Full variable domain (remainder filled in from reference TRBV29-1 and TRBJ1-2): SAVISQKPSRDICQRGTSLTIQCQVDSQVTMMFWYRQQPGQSLTLIATANQGSEATYESGFVIDKFPISRPNLTFSTLTVSNMSPEDSSIYLCSVEEPNYGYTFGSGTRLTVV.

This chain connects TRBV6-4 to TRBJ2-3; 8 bases align to TRBD2. This CDR3 has 14 residues. The germline gives CDR1 MRHNA, CDR2 SNTAGT. V lost 4 bases and J lost 6; bases outside the gene matches: 6. CDR3 in amino acids: CASSGSGGRDTQYF. In DNA, the CDR3 is TGTGCCAGCAGTGGCAGCGGGGGAAGGGATACGCAGTATTTT.

This rearrangement joins TRBV20-1 to TRBJ2-5, with no clear D. The end of the DNA aligns better with TRBJ2-7, so the J call may be wrong. This CDR3 has 16 residues. Per germline, CDR1 DFQATT and CDR2 SNEGSKA (reference sequence). Here the CDR3 reads CSADHLPGRPTYEQYF. DNA for the CDR3: TGCAGTGCTGACCACCTCCCCGGTCGACCAACCTACGAGCAGTACTTC.

V gene TRBV6-6 combines with J gene TRBJ2-1, with a tentative D call TRBD2 (5 bases). The J call could be wrong; TRBJ2-7 is a better fit for the DNA end. The CDR3 contains 11 residues. Germline CDR1 is MNHNY and CDR2 is SVGAGI (reference sequence). CDR3 coding DNA: TGTGCCAGCAATGAGGGCTACGAGCAGTACTTC. This gives the protein CASNEGYEQYF.

This clonotype was recorded once. The chain is built from TRBV12-3 or TRBV12-4 and TRBJ1-2, with 12 bases identical to TRBD1. Germline trimming cut 6 bases from V and 4 bases from J; bases unmatched to any gene: 6. The CDR3 length is 15 residues. CDR3 in amino acids: CASRRDRGQFYGYTF. The CDR3 DNA follows: TGTGCCAGCAGACGGGACAGGGGGCAATTCTATGGCTACACCTTC.

The chain carries TRBV20-1 and TRBJ2-7, with TRBD1 matching 10 bases. Germline trimming cut 5 bases from V and 2 bases from J; bases unmatched to any gene: 6. Germline-derived CDR1 and CDR2 are DFQATT and SNEGSKA (reference sequence). CDR3 length: 14 residues. CDR3 loop: CSAGGGQGTYEQYF. CDR3 nucleotides: TGCAGTGCTGGAGGGGGACAGGGGACCTACGAGCAGTACTTC.

The chain links TRBV6-5 to TRBJ2-3; 10 positions agree with TRBD2. Germline V CDR1 and CDR2: MNHEY, SVGAGI. The CDR3 covers 20 residues. V was pared by 0 bases and J by 6 bases, with 18 bases of the junction left unmatched. CDR3 amino acids: CASSYSSLAGDWWSDDTQYF. The CDR3 DNA reads as TGTGCCAGCAGTTACTCGAGTCTAGCGGGAGACTGGTGGTCGGATGATACGCAGTATTTT.

The V and J genes are TRBV10-2 and TRBJ2-1, with a tentative D call TRBD1 (5 bases). This CDR3 region has 15 residues. CDR1 and CDR2 (germline): WSHSY, SAAADI. V was pared by 8 bases and J by 0 bases, with 14 bases between. The CDR3 is CASLLRAHSYNEQFF. DNA of the CDR3: TGCGCCAGCTTGCTCAGGGCTCACTCCTACAATGAGCAGTTCTTC.

The chain carries TRBV4-1 and TRBJ2-2; D gene uncertain. Germline CDR1 MGHRA, CDR2 YSYEKL. Trimming stripped 0 bases from V and 2 bases from J, with 10 bases between. The CDR3 has 16 amino acids. The DNA for the CDR3 is TGCGCCAGCAGCCAAGAGGCAGGCCTAAACACCGGGGAGCTGTTTTTT. It is translated as CASSQEAGLNTGELFF.

The chain uses TRBV19 and TRBJ1-2; no reliable D call. Germline CDR1 LNHDA, CDR2 SQIVND (reference sequence). V gave up 6 bases and J gave up 2 bases, with 10 bases separating them. The CDR3 totals 13 residues. The CDR3 protein is CASRDPLNYGYTF. The CDR3 coding sequence is TGTGCCAGTAGAGACCCATTAAACTATGGCTACACCTTC.

For the CDR3, the DNA is TGTGCCAGCAGCTCCCTGACTAGTTTGGAGATGGATACGCAGTATTTT. Protein product: CASSSLTSLEMDTQYF. The chain recombines TRBV4-2 with TRBJ2-3; tentatively, D is TRBD2 (6 bases). Between the trimmed V and J ends, which lost 5 bases and 6 bases, there was a span of 21 bases. Germline-derived CDR1 and CDR2 are LGHNA and YNFKEQ. CDR3 length: 16 residues.

J is TRBJ2-1 and V is TRBV4-3, with 9 bases fitting TRBD2. There are 17 residues in the CDR3. J was trimmed by 2 bases and V by 0 bases; bases with no gene match: 5. CDR1 and CDR2 from the germline V gene are LGHNA and YSLEER. CDR3: CASSQDGSGGPYNEQFF. CDR3 sequence (DNA): TGCGCCAGCAGCCAAGATGGAAGCGGGGGGCCCTACAATGAGCAGTTCTTC.

This chain connects TRBV20-1 to TRBJ2-7; no clear D gene. The germline CDR1 and CDR2 sequences are DFQATT and SNEGSKA (reference sequence). V was shortened by 0 bases and J by 3 bases, with 12 bases between the two germline ends. This CDR3 contains 14 residues. CDR3 in amino acids: CSARDVEANYEQYF. Here the CDR3 DNA reads TGCAGTGCTAGAGATGTAGAAGCAAACTACGAGCAGTACTTC.

This rearrangement joins TRBV6-5 to TRBJ1-2, with unresolved D. Trimming stripped 2 bases from V and 5 bases from J, with 15 bases between. This CDR3 spans 15 amino acids. Germline assignment: CDR1 MNHEY and CDR2 SVGAGI. CDR3 nucleotides: TGTGCCAGCAGTTACCTGGCGGTTCGGGGATATGGCTACACCTTC. Its protein is CASSYLAVRGYGYTF.

The gene calls are TRBV6-2 or TRBV6-3 and TRBJ2-1; TRBD1 or TRBD2 may be the D gene (5 bases each). The ends were cut back, 4 bases at V and 3 bases at J, with 16 bases in the middle. From germline, CDR1 is MNHEY and CDR2 SVGEGT. The CDR3 has 16 amino acids. The CDR3 DNA follows: TGTGCCAGCAGTTCCGGGACGGCCGGCATCTACAATGAGCAGTTCTTC. This gives the protein CASSSGTAGIYNEQFF.

J is TRBJ2-2 and V is TRBV7-9, with 8 bases that match TRBD2. This CDR3 spans 17 amino acids. V lost 1 base to trimming and J lost 3 bases; unmatched junction nucleotides: 7. Germline assignment: CDR1 SEHNR and CDR2 FQNEAQ (reference sequence). CDR3 loop: CASSLGVTSGDTGELFF. DNA for the CDR3: TGTGCCAGCAGCTTAGGGGTAACTAGCGGCGACACCGGGGAGCTGTTTTTT.

This clonotype showed up just a few times. In DNA form, the CDR3 reads TGTGCCAGCAGTTACTCGATGGGCTTCAACTATGGCTACACCTTC. This gives the protein CASSYSMGFNYGYTF. The J gene is TRBJ1-2, the V gene TRBV6-5, with D unresolved. The length of the CDR3 is 15 residues. V lost 0 bases and J lost 2, with 10 bases in between. Germline CDR1 and CDR2: MNHEY and SVGAGI.

This clonotype was counted only a few times. The genes are TRBV29-1 and TRBJ2-3; 12 bases line up with TRBD2. Germline V CDR1 and CDR2: SQVTM, ANQGSEA. With V trimmed by 1 base and J by 2 bases, 4 bases remained unmatched. The CDR3 extends over 16 amino acids. In nucleotides, the CDR3 is TGCAGCGTTGAAGGATGGACTAGCGGGAACACAGATACGCAGTATTTT. Encoded protein: CSVEGWTSGNTDTQYF.

V usage is TRBV21-1 and J usage is TRBJ2-2; the table's D call of TRBD2 was not tested on the DNA. TRBV21-1 is a pseudogene segment. This CDR3 region has 15 residues. CDR3 in DNA: TGTGCCAGCAGCAATGAGGGAACGAACACCGGGGAGCTGTTTTTT. Protein: CASSNEGTNTGELFF.